The 32 T cell receptor beta chains presented below share a single source sample, sequenced in a study of blood T cell repertoires in COVID-19. Repertoires were generated with immunoSEQ multiplex PCR, while TCRdb's copy carries only in-frame clones and drops some. The repertoire includes a few hundred thousand clones, around 87% of them detected once, and about 1.5% sits in the top ten. The sequenced material came from PBMCs or T cells enriched from blood (not recorded which). These receptors all stem from a woman in her 50s who had recovered from COVID-19.

The chain links TRBV6-5 to TRBJ1-2; D gene ambiguous. Trimming cost V 0 bases and J 5 bases, with 13 bases left between them. The CDR3 totals 15 residues. CDR1 and CDR2 from the germline V gene are MNHEY and SVGAGI. The CDR3 reads CASSYSGSGVYGYTF. In nucleotides, the CDR3 is TGTGCCAGCAGTTACTCGGGCAGCGGGGTTTATGGCTACACCTTC.

This chain connects TRBV27 to TRBJ2-3; D is possibly TRBD2 (5 bases). The CDR3 consists of 14 residues. The germline V gene has CDR1 MNHEY and CDR2 SMNVEV (reference sequence). V lost 6 bases, J lost 0 bases, and 10 bases lay in between. The CDR3 region has the DNA TGTGCCAGCAGGGAGGACTGGAGCACAGATACGCAGTATTTT. Residues: CASREDWSTDTQYF.

CDR3 nucleotide sequence: TGCGCCAGCAGCCAAGCATCCTATTCCGGGGAGCTGTTTTTT. This sequence encodes CASSQASYSGELFF. The rearrangement links TRBV4-1 to TRBJ2-2; D call uncertain. Per the germline V gene, CDR1 is MGHRA and CDR2 is YSYEKL. The CDR3 runs to 14 residues. The V end lost 1 base, the J end lost 6 bases, and 9 bases lay between the germline ends.

For the CDR3, the DNA is TGTGCCAGTAGTATGGGCGTTACCGGGGAGCTGTTTTTT. It specifies CASSMGVTGELFF. V usage is TRBV19 and J usage is TRBJ2-2; D is uncertain. The germline CDR1 and CDR2 sequences are LNHDA and SQIVND (reference sequence). The V end lost 3 bases, the J end lost 5 bases, and 7 bases lay between the germline ends. CDR3 length: 13 residues.

This clone was observed a single time. Here the CDR3 DNA reads TGTGCCAGCAGCCCTCGTGGAGCGGAAGCCTACGAGCAGTACTTC. This translates into CASSPRGAEAYEQYF. The genes are TRBV9 and TRBJ2-7; weak D call: TRBD2 (5 bases). The length of the CDR3 is 15 residues. V lost 4 bases to trimming and J lost 2 bases, with 16 bases between them. Looked up from germline, CDR1 is SGDLS and CDR2 is YYNGEE.

The rearrangement joins TRBV28 to TRBJ2-5; 10 positions match TRBD2. Per the germline V gene, CDR1 is MDHEN and CDR2 is SYDVKM. This CDR3 is 12 amino acids long. The CDR3 spells CAAGGHKETQYF. The DNA for the CDR3 is TGTGCAGCGGGAGGGCACAAAGAGACCCAGTACTTC.

The chain recombines TRBV3-1 (or the pseudogene TRBV3-2) with TRBJ2-5, with a possible D match to TRBD2 (5 bases). The CDR3 spans 14 residues. The ends were cut back, 2 bases at V and 3 bases at J, with 10 bases in the middle. Germline-derived CDR1 and CDR2 are LGHDT and YNNKEL (reference sequence). The CDR3, as DNA: TGTGCCAGCAGCCAAAGCGCACTAGAAGAGACCCAGTACTTC. It specifies CASSQSALEETQYF.

The V gene is TRBV9, the J gene TRBJ1-1; TRBD1 agrees at 12 bases. There are 17 residues in the CDR3. V gave up 2 bases and J gave up 4 bases; unmatched junction bases: 9. Germline values: CDR1 SGDLS, CDR2 YYNGEE. The CDR3 spells CASSVGTGGVFVTEAFF. The CDR3 nucleotides read TGTGCCAGCAGCGTTGGGACAGGGGGCGTTTTTGTCACTGAAGCTTTCTTT.

In nucleotides, the CDR3 is TGTGCCAGCAGCCCCAAGCACACAGGGGAATTTGGAGAGACCCAGTACTTC. Residues: CASSPKHTGEFGETQYF. The chain combines TRBV7-2 with TRBJ2-5; TRBD1 matches at 7 bases. CDR3 length equals 17 residues. CDR1 SGHTA and CDR2 FQGNSA come from the germline V gene. Trimming at V came to 5 bases and at J to 4 bases, leaving 16 bases not matched to a gene.

The rearrangement uses TRBV28 and TRBJ1-2, with D perhaps TRBD1 (6 bases). The V end was cut by 8 bases, the J end by 8 bases, with 15 bases between. This CDR3 is 12 amino acids long. The germline CDR1 and CDR2 sequences are MDHEN and SYDVKM. DNA for the CDR3: TGTGCCAGCGTCAGGGGAGGGTTAGGCTACACCTTC. Amino acid sequence: CASVRGGLGYTF.

The J gene is TRBJ1-6, the V gene TRBV25-1; no definite D call. This CDR3 is built from 15 residues. The germline gives CDR1 MGHDK, CDR2 SYGVNS. The V end was cut by 1 base, the J end by 6 bases, with 10 bases between. Written as DNA, the CDR3 is TGTGCCAGCAGTGAATCTCGGGGTTCTAATTCACCCCTCCACTTT. Translating gives CASSESRGSNSPLHF.

The chain employs TRBV29-1 and TRBJ1-1; 10 nucleotides line up with TRBD1. CDR3 size: 16 residues. V lost 7 bases to trimming and J lost 7 bases; unmatched junction nucleotides: 18. Germline V CDR1 and CDR2: SQVTM, ANQGSEA. Here the CDR3 DNA reads TGCAGCGCTACACCCTGGCCGGGACAGGGGCCGGATGAAGCTTTCTTT. Amino acids: CSATPWPGQGPDEAFF.

This clone has a single count. This chain joins TRBV28 and TRBJ2-6; 8 bases are a match to TRBD2. CDR3 length: 15 residues. V lost 5 bases, J lost 2 bases, and 2 bases stayed unmatched. Germline V gene data show CDR1 as MDHEN and CDR2 as SYDVKM. Written as DNA, the CDR3 is TGTGCCAGCAGTCGGGGGGGGGCTGGGGCCAACGTCCTGACTTTC. It yields the protein CASSRGGAGANVLTF.

A few counts support this clone. This chain joins TRBV4-2 and TRBJ2-6; D uncertain. The CDR3 runs 18 residues. V dropped 4 bases and J dropped 2 bases, with 18 bases sitting between them. The germline V gene has CDR1 LGHNA and CDR2 YNFKEQ. As DNA, the CDR3 is TGTGCCAGCAGCCCCTGGCTCGAGGCCGCCGCTGGGGCCAACGTCCTGACTTTC. Amino acid sequence: CASSPWLEAAAGANVLTF.

The chain couples TRBV7-9 to TRBJ1-3; tentative D call: TRBD1 (5 bases). V shed 6 bases and J shed 6 bases, with 9 bases lying between them. Germline assignment: CDR1 SEHNR and CDR2 FQNEAQ (reference sequence). This CDR3 has 12 residues. The CDR3 region is CASRSTVNTIYF. The CDR3 DNA is TGTGCCAGCAGATCGACAGTAAACACCATATATTTT.

The J gene is TRBJ2-1, the V gene TRBV28; weak D call: TRBD2 (6 bases). From germline, CDR1 is MDHEN and CDR2 SYDVKM. This CDR3 is 15 amino acids long. With 7 bases removed from V and 5 bases from J, the gap between germline ends came to 18 bases. CDR3: CASTSRDSTNNEQFF. The CDR3 nucleotides are TGTGCCAGCACTTCTAGGGACTCAACTAACAATGAGCAGTTCTTC.

The V call is TRBV7-2, the J call TRBJ1-1; 9 nucleotides line up with TRBD1. Germline loops: CDR1 SGHTA, CDR2 FQGNSA. This CDR3 spans 14 amino acids. J was trimmed by 4 bases and V by 5 bases; bases with no gene match: 5. CDR3 sequence: CASSAYRGLTEAFF. The DNA for the CDR3 is TGTGCCAGCAGCGCATACAGGGGGCTCACTGAAGCTTTCTTT. Looking up the rest from reference TRBV7-2 and TRBJ1-1 gives the full variable domain: GAGVSQSPSNKVTEKGKDVELRCDPISGHTALYWYRQSLGQGLEFLIYFQGNSAPDKSGLPSDRFSAERTGGSVSTLTIQRTQQEDSAVYLCASSAYRGLTEAFFGQGTRLTVV.

The gene calls are TRBV7-2 and TRBJ2-7, with D perhaps TRBD1 (5 bases). The CDR3 contains 14 residues. Germline CDR1 reads SGHTA; CDR2 reads FQGNSA. V shed 3 bases and J shed 2 bases, with 11 bases lying between them. DNA for the CDR3: TGTGCCAGCAGCTTTTTAGGGGATACCTACGAGCAGTACTTC. This encodes CASSFLGDTYEQYF.

This clone was counted a single time. The chain uses TRBV3-1 (or the pseudogene TRBV3-2) and TRBJ1-2; D is ambiguous. CDR1 and CDR2 (germline): LGHDT, YNNKEL (reference sequence). The CDR3 runs to 15 residues. V was trimmed by 2 bases and J by 6 bases, leaving 16 bases between them. CDR3 nucleotides: TGTGCCAGCAGCCAATGGGATTTAATCGGGAATGGCTACACCTTC. It encodes CASSQWDLIGNGYTF.

J is TRBJ2-3 and V is TRBV28; 9 positions match TRBD2. The CDR3 sequence is 17 residues long. CDR1 is MDHEN and CDR2 is SYDVKM in the germline V gene. V dropped 4 bases and J dropped 5; count of bases not matched to a gene: 13. CDR3: CASSSTAGGPFRDTQYF. In DNA, the CDR3 is TGTGCCAGCAGTTCGACTGCGGGAGGGCCGTTCCGAGATACGCAGTATTTT.

The rearrangement uses TRBV5-6 and TRBJ1-6; D is ambiguous. The CDR3 is 13 amino acids. V was clipped by 0 bases and J by 9 bases, with 7 bases between them. CDR1 is SGHDT, CDR2 YYEEEE, per germline. CDR3 region: CASSLGGSSPLHF. The CDR3 coding sequence is TGTGCCAGCAGCTTGGGAGGGAGTTCACCCCTCCACTTT.

This chain links TRBV7-9 with TRBJ2-7, with D perhaps TRBD2 (5 bases). The CDR3 runs 13 residues. Between the trimmed V and J ends, which lost 5 bases and 3 bases, there was a span of 11 bases. Germline CDR1 SEHNR, CDR2 FQNEAQ (reference sequence). Here the CDR3 reads CASSGRLLYEQYF. DNA for the CDR3: TGTGCCAGCAGCGGACGACTACTCTACGAGCAGTACTTC. Drawing the rest from reference TRBV7-9 and TRBJ2-7, the complete variable domain is DTGVSQNPRHKITKRGQNVTFRCDPISEHNRLYWYRQTLGQGPEFLTYFQNEAQLEKSRLLSDRFSAERPKGSFSTLEIQRTEQGDSAMYLCASSGRLLYEQYFGPGTRLTVT.

This chain connects TRBV29-1 to TRBJ2-5; 9 bases are a match to TRBD1. CDR1 SQVTM and CDR2 ANQGSEA come from the germline V gene. The trim removed 7 bases at V and 5 bases at J, leaving 11 bases unmatched. This CDR3 has 14 residues. DNA of the CDR3: TGCAGCGCGTCTACAGGGGGCTTAGTGGAGACCCAGTACTTC. Translation gives CSASTGGLVETQYF.

This sequence joins TRBV2 and TRBJ2-3, with TRBD1 identical over 9 bases. In germline, CDR1 is SNHLY, CDR2 FYNNEI. The CDR3 contains 14 residues. Trimming removed 7 bases from V and 6 bases from J; junction bases left unmatched: 8. For the CDR3, the DNA is TGTGCCAGCAACCGACAGGGGGGCTGGGATACGCAGTATTTT. This codes for CASNRQGGWDTQYF. The full variable domain, its missing parts supplied by reference TRBV2 and TRBJ2-3, is EPEVTQTPSHQVTQMGQEVILRCVPISNHLYFYWYRQILGQKVEFLVSFYNNEISEKSEIFDDQFSVERPDGSNFTLKIRSTKLEDSAMYFCASNRQGGWDTQYFGPGTRLTVL.

The chain is built from TRBV3-1 (or the pseudogene TRBV3-2) and TRBJ1-2, with D perhaps TRBD1 (6 bases). Germline assignment: CDR1 LGHDT and CDR2 YNNKEL (reference sequence). Deletions cut 1 base from V and 7 bases from J, with 13 bases between. The CDR3 runs 14 residues. In nucleotides, the CDR3 is TGTGCCAGCAGCCAAGCAGGGGATTTTAGTGGCTACACCTTC. It codes for CASSQAGDFSGYTF.

The gene calls are TRBV7-3 and TRBJ2-3, with 8 bases that match TRBD2. The germline V gene has CDR1 SGHTA and CDR2 FQGTGA. The V segment lost 2 bases and the J segment 6 bases; nucleotides outside the gene matches: 7. The CDR3 is made up of 15 amino acids. CDR3: CASSLAGTSSDTQYF. CDR3 nucleotide sequence: TGTGCCAGCAGCTTAGCCGGGACTAGTTCCGATACGCAGTATTTT.

The V gene is TRBV10-2, the J gene TRBJ1-2; TRBD1 agrees at 10 bases. Germline assignment: CDR1 WSHSY and CDR2 SAAADI. The J segment lost 3 bases and the V segment lost 8 bases, leaving 3 bases of the junction unmatched. This CDR3 is 13 amino acids long. The CDR3 is CASGTGVYYGYTF. CDR3 DNA sequence: TGCGCCAGCGGGACAGGGGTTTACTATGGCTACACCTTC.

The genes are TRBV9 and TRBJ2-7; 7 bases fit TRBD2. The V segment lost 0 bases and the J segment 3 bases; nucleotides outside the gene matches: 6. Germline loops: CDR1 SGDLS, CDR2 YYNGEE. The CDR3 loop spans 15 amino acids. The chain's CDR3 is CASSVGLAPSYEQYF. CDR3 coding DNA: TGTGCCAGCAGCGTAGGACTAGCCCCCAGCTACGAGCAGTACTTC.

The chain is built from TRBV9 and TRBJ2-7, with D maybe TRBD2 (6 bases). The CDR3 runs to 14 residues. In germline, CDR1 is SGDLS, CDR2 YYNGEE. V was trimmed by 4 bases and J by 3 bases, leaving 14 bases between them. The CDR3 bases are TGTGCCAGCAGCCCAACCGGGACTGGCTACGAGCAGTACTTC. Its translation: CASSPTGTGYEQYF.

The gene calls are TRBV4-1 and TRBJ2-3; D is perhaps TRBD2 (6 bases). Germline CDR1 and CDR2: MGHRA and YSYEKL. This CDR3 region has 16 residues. V dropped 1 base and J dropped 3 bases, with 14 bases sitting between them. In DNA, the CDR3 is TGCGCCAGCAGCCAAGTTCCCTGGCGGGGAACAGATACGCAGTATTTT. Protein sequence: CASSQVPWRGTDTQYF.

The chain recombines TRBV27 with TRBJ1-2; possibly TRBD1 for D (5 bases). V was pared by 6 bases and J by 1 base, with 18 bases between. The CDR3 loop spans 16 amino acids. Per germline, CDR1 MNHEY and CDR2 SMNVEV (reference sequence). In DNA, the CDR3 is TGTGCCAGCAGAGTAAGCGGCGGGGGTGGTAACTATGGCTACACCTTC. Protein product: CASRVSGGGGNYGYTF.

This clone came up a few times. The chain has TRBV2 and TRBJ2-6, with a tentative D call TRBD1 (7 bases). This CDR3 contains 18 residues. The ends were cut back, 5 bases at V and 3 bases at J, with 20 bases in the middle. Per germline, CDR1 SNHLY and CDR2 FYNNEI. The CDR3 DNA follows: TGTGCCAGCAGTTTTTCGGACAGGAGGGGCATTGGGGCCAACGTCCTGACTTTC. Translating it yields CASSFSDRRGIGANVLTF.